This T cell receptor (beta chain) comes out of a study of blood T cells in healthy people across ages. With a J-beta primer mix and a sample-barcoded 5' primer, a second PCR ran about 6 to 11 cycles. Every cDNA molecule carried a tag from a template-switch adaptor bearing 12 random nucleotides. MiXCR, applied by TCRdb to the 5' RACE reads, yields one record per CDR3 protein. The sample lists 980,000 or so distinct CDR3 sequences; 48% were seen once. After removal of 4 bases from V and 0 bases from J, the junction contained 11 bases not matched to a gene. CDR1 is SGHVT, CDR2 SQSDAQ, per germline. This CDR3 has 18 amino acids. Samples each yielded at least 6 micrograms of total RNA.

Sequenced: blood. This clonotype originated in a man aged 30 to 39 in good health. This rearrangement joins TRBV7-4 to TRBJ1-5; TRBD1 matches 8 bases. The DNA of the CDR3 is TGTGCCAGCAGCTCGGGGGGGACAGGACTCTATAGCAATCAGCCCCAGCATTTT. Its protein product is CASSSGGTGLYSNQPQHF.